The source of this TCR beta chain is a study of siplizumab effects on memory and regulatory T cells. Study-level results: Naive T cells apparently outstripped memory cells in diversity and seemed major alloresponse contributors. Proliferating clones, CD4+ or CD8+, lacked an assignable naive or memory phenotype in roughly 80-97% of cases. In siplizumab conditions, mappable alloreactive CD4+ clones averaged approximately 75% Treg-derived, against approximately 27% in controls.

This CDR3 has 15 amino acids. The V end lost 0 bases, the J end lost 7 bases, and 11 bases lay between the germline ends. CDR1 and CDR2 from the germline V gene are SGHRS and YFSETQ. As for this clone: The antigen remains unidentified.

Assays examined roughly 100,000 TCR templates per sample. Only in-frame clones appear in the TCRdb table, and some are missing; sequencing was by immunoSEQ multiplex PCR. This table has 80,000 to 130,000 clones, more than 85% appearing once. The V and J genes are TRBV5-1 and TRBJ1-6; D is perhaps TRBD1 (5 bases). The receptor was derived from a human donor in good health. Some clones in this sample may be carry-over from other donors' samples. Material: CD4+ T cells sorted from blood. The CDR3: CASSLETGQNSPLHF. For the CDR3, the DNA is TGCGCCAGCAGCTTGGAAACAGGTCAGAATTCACCCCTCCACTTT. The variable domain in full, completed from reference TRBV5-1 and TRBJ1-6, reads KAGVTQTPRYLIKTRGQQVTLSCSPISGHRSVSWYQQTPGQGLQFLFEYFSETQRNKGNFPGRFSGRQFSNSRSEMNVSTLELGDSALYLCASSLETGQNSPLHFGNGTRLTVT.